A selection of T cell receptor beta chains follows, all from one sample in a study of CXCR3-negative and CXCR3-positive naive CD8 T cells. TCRdb processed the 5' RACE reads again and assigns one entry to each CDR3 protein, with no DNA. The sample holds about 40,000 distinct CDR3 sequences. Sample: memory CD8+ T cells from blood. The receptors come from a human donor in good health. Some clones in this sample may be carry-over from other donors' samples. Each CDR3 is given with its conserved first and last residue. Each record gives: clone size, V gene, J gene, CDR3 protein. For some rows the clone size is stated as once, few or many, or as a class when expanded; others skip it.

-	TRBV29-1	TRBJ2-7	CSAALVDRSSYEQYF
medium-sized	TRBV6-4	TRBJ2-2	CASSDSMGSTGELFF
-	TRBV4-3	TRBJ1-1	CASSQDRAVNTEAFF
-	TRBV5-1	TRBJ2-2	CASSFQQGHAGELFF
-	TRBV12-3/TRBV12-4	TRBJ2-2	CASTRGGGPGELFF
-	TRBV29-1	TRBJ2-7	CSESGTPTPYEQYF
-	TRBV6-5	TRBJ2-1	CASSPLKWGNEQFF
-	TRBV7-3	TRBJ1-5	CASSYPGQPQHF
-	TRBV19	TRBJ2-7	CASTSSGGADEQHF
-	TRBV20-1	TRBJ2-1	CSAPKLGSSYNEQFF
-	TRBV6-4	TRBJ2-2	CASSDGLANTGELFF
-	TRBV7-3	TRBJ2-1	CASSLAANNYNEQFF
-	TRBV20-1	TRBJ2-7	CSARDRFSPGPSAHEQYF
-	TRBV7-2	TRBJ2-7	CASSLVLAGASYEQYF
-	TRBV2	TRBJ1-4	CASIEGWSAGNEKLFF
-	TRBV7-9	TRBJ2-3	CASSLPTGGPHTDTQYF
-	TRBV15	TRBJ1-6	CATSRVVTDRSLHF
-	TRBV5-5	TRBJ2-3	CASSAQPGTGWTDTQYF
-	TRBV20-1	TRBJ2-1	CSAEGLAPYNEQFF
-	TRBV4-2	TRBJ2-2	CASSQEGYWELFF
-	TRBV29-1	TRBJ2-1	CSVRFGGNEQFF
medium-sized	TRBV15	TRBJ1-5	CATSRSSGTGVGNQPQHF
-	TRBV12-3/TRBV12-4	TRBJ2-3	CASSLTSGTDTQYF
-	TRBV29-1	TRBJ2-1	CSVVGVPGQFF
-	TRBV19	TRBJ2-1	CASSIQGRYNEQFF
-	TRBV23-1	TRBJ2-2	CASSSSGTGVTGELFF
-	TRBV15	TRBJ1-5	CATSPERDLNQPQHF
-	TRBV6-2/TRBV6-3	TRBJ2-7	CASSYWGQEPYEQYF
-	TRBV28	TRBJ2-2	CASSFPTRGNTGELFF